This T cell receptor beta chain was captured by sequencing in a study of CD8+CD57+ T cells in acquired aplastic anemia (dated by TCRdb to 2016 to 2019). About the full investigation: Extracted DNA from sorted CD4+ and CD8+ cells averaged approximately 3.4 ug, ranging from roughly 0.17 to 27.4 ug. For healthy donor samples, the average read count was about 10 million for CD4+ cells and 11 million to 14 million for CD8+ cells.

The germline V gene specifies SNHLY as CDR1 and FYNNEI as CDR2. Spanning cysteine to phenylalanine, the CDR3 consists of 14 amino acids. The CDR3 DNA has 42 bases and is translated from base 1. The V end loses 4 bases and the J end loses 5 bases, and a stretch of 12 bases separates them. This clonotype was seen a single time. Its target antigen remains unknown. No base qualities exist here, and no much larger clone lies one base off it. A single read offers scant evidence. TCR beta VDJ combination and CDR3 sequence profiling used genomic DNA as the template. TCR repertoire sequencing was run on an Illumina HiSeq 2000. From the authors' description of their analysis: Repertoires were assessed using TRBV/TRBJ rearrangement plots, CDR3 size and DJ length profiles, and Simpson's diversity index. The most abundant DNA sequence in the deep sequencing data was defined as the immunodominant clone. CDR3 amino acid sequences were screened for sharing across subjects and compared with published repertoires and the VDJdb database. The public reads were run again by TCRdb, first through fastp at Q25 and then through MiXCR, and only productive beta chains were kept. One record per CDR3 amino acid sequence lists the most common genes and DNA. The V and J calls here are based on TCRdb, not the publication. The sample yields over 40,000 distinct CDR3 sequences; about three quarters were counted once. The leading ten clones occupy roughly 34% of the sample.

Broader findings and caveats from the paper: Patients and healthy controls showed no significant difference in CD8+ Simpson's diversity (P=0.060). Roughly 30 CD8+ CDR3 sequences were found to be shared between patients and controls, but these sequences appeared to be highly expressed in patients and within the immunodominant clones of the patients.

In this study, sorted CD4+ and CD8+ T cells from the blood of healthy subjects and of severe aplastic anemia patients had their TCR repertoires deep-sequenced. Ficoll-Paque density gradient centrifugation was used to isolate peripheral blood mononuclear cells. Before DNA was extracted, CD4+ and CD8+ T cells were sorted using either FACS or magnetic beads. The V and J segments used are TRBV2 and TRBJ1-5, with the D gene not confidently named. The sequence was obtained from a human donor in good health, serving as a control. Sequenced sample: sorted CD4+, CD8+, or CD8+CD57+ T cells (not recorded which) from PBMCs. Here the CDR3 is given as CASSGSWGYQPQHF. In nucleotide form, the sequence is TGTGCCAGCAGTGGGTCATGGGGATATCAGCCCCAGCATTTT.